This TCR beta chain was profiled in a study of T cells in Graves' hyperthyroidism and ophthalmopathy. TCR beta CDR3 sequences were amplified from RNA transcripts. An initial round of RT-PCR targeting the TCR CDR3 relied on the HTBI primer set. Each CDR3 protein gets one entry after TCRdb re-called the multiplex PCR reads with MiXCR. In the table there are about 59,000 distinct CDR3 sequences, about 57% of which are singletons. This clonotype was seen repeatedly, ten times or more. Its target is not known. Study-wide results and limits: The model made its ophthalmopathy prediction, and onset followed a median approximately six months later.

The CDR3 is 14 amino acids. After removal of 6 bases from V and 5 bases from J, the junction contained 6 bases not matched to a gene. Germline V gene data show CDR1 as LNHDA and CDR2 as SQIVND (reference sequence). Material for sequencing was blood. This TCR derives from an older woman with Graves' ophthalmopathy. This chain uses TRBV19 with TRBJ1-1; 10 positions agree with TRBD1. CDR3 sequence: CASRGQGERTEAFF. The CDR3 coding sequence is TGTGCCAGTAGAGGACAGGGGGAGCGGACTGAAGCTTTCTTT.